This TCR beta chain was captured in a study of PD-1 blockade in classical Hodgkin lymphoma. Background on the study: Nivolumab dosing for patients was 3 mg/kg, administered intravenously every 2 weeks. The study's findings and limits: CD8+ TCR diversity did not rise significantly by C4D1, unlike CD4+. Newly diagnosed patients reportedly had lower baseline TCR diversity than healthy donors.

Every single patient, without exception, relapsed after autologous stem cell transplantation, and brentuximab vedotin exposure varied. Classifying best responses yielded complete response, partial response or progressive disease. A remark on this clone: Antigen: not known.

The CDR3 has 15 amino acids. The V end lost 2 bases, the J end lost 2 bases, and 16 bases lay between the germline ends. Germline V CDR1 and CDR2: GTSNPN, SVGIG (reference sequence). The method was immunoSEQ multiplex PCR; TCRdb's version includes in-frame clones alone and lacks a portion of them. The sample has 46,000 or so clones, roughly 73% seen once. The J gene is TRBJ2-7, the V gene TRBV30, with D perhaps TRBD2 (5 bases). The sample in question was peripheral blood mononuclear cells (PBMCs), obtained at baseline. This TCR came from a human donor with classical Hodgkin lymphoma. CDR3 bases: TGTGCCTGGAGTACTGGACTTCCCGGTCCCTACGAGCAGTACTTC. Its protein is CAWSTGLPGPYEQYF.